The clone carrying this T cell receptor beta chain occurred many times. Per germline, CDR1 MNHNS and CDR2 SASEGT. V was trimmed by 6 bases and J by 6 bases, leaving 9 bases between them. This CDR3 spans 12 amino acids. The second PCR ran roughly 6 to 11 cycles with a sample-barcoded 5' primer and J-beta primers. TCRdb redid the calling of the 5' RACE reads with MiXCR, one entry per CDR3 protein. The repertoire has 1.5 million to 2 million distinct CDR3 sequences, about 35% of them found once; the top ten carry around 11%. The sample is drawn from a study of blood T cells in healthy people across ages.

The chain combines TRBV6-1 with TRBJ2-1, with D possibly being TRBD2 (5 bases). This TCR was sampled from a woman under 40 in good health. Sequenced input: blood. The CDR3 sequence is CASSEAGNEQFF. The CDR3 coding sequence is TGTGCCAGCAGCGAGGCGGGCAATGAGCAGTTCTTC.